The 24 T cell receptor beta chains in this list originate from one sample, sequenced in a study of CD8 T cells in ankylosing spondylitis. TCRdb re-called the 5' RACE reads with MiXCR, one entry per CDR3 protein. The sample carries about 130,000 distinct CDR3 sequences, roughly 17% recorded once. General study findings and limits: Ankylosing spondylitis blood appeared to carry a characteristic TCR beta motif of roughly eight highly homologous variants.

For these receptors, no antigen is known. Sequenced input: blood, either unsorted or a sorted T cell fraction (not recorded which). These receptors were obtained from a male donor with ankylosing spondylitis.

CDR3 residues: CASSLIVSGRGREQYF. As DNA, the CDR3 is TGTGCCAGCAGCTTGATTGTTAGCGGGAGAGGTAGGGAGCAGTACTTC. This chain links TRBV5-6 with TRBJ2-7, with TRBD2 identical over 9 bases. V lost 1 base, J lost 7 bases, and 12 bases stayed unmatched. Germline V lookup: CDR1 SGHDT, CDR2 YYEEEE. CDR3 size: 16 residues.

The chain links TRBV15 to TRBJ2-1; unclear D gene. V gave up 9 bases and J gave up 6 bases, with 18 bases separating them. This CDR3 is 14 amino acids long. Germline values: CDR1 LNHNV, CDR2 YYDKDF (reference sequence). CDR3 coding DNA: TGTGCCACGAGCGTGGCTCTTAGCAGCAATGAGCAGTTCTTC. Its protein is CATSVALSSNEQFF.

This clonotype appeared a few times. The CDR3 reads CASIGLAGEKGYEQYF. The CDR3 DNA follows: TGTGCCAGCATAGGGCTAGCGGGAGAGAAGGGGTACGAGCAGTACTTC. The rearrangement links TRBV27 to TRBJ2-7, with 10 bases identical to TRBD2. CDR3 size: 16 residues. Germline-derived CDR1 and CDR2 are MNHEY and SMNVEV (reference sequence). The V and J ends lost 7 bases and 4 bases, in that order; junction bases with no gene match: 13.

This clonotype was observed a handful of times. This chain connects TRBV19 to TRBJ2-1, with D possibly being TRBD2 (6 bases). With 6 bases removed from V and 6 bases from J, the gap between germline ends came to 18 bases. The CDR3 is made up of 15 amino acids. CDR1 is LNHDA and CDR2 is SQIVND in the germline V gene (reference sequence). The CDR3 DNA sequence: TGTGCCAGTAGAACCATAGACGGGGGAAGCAATGAGCAGTTCTTC. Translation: CASRTIDGGSNEQFF.

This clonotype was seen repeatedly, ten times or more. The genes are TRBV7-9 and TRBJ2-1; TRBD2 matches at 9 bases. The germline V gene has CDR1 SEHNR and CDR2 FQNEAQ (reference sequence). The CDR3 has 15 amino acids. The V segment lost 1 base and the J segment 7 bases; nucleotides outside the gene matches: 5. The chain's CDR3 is CASSLVAGGPNEQFF. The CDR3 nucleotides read TGTGCCAGCAGCTTAGTGGCGGGAGGGCCAAATGAGCAGTTCTTC. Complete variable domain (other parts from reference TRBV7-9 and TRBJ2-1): DTGVSQNPRHKITKRGQNVTFRCDPISEHNRLYWYRQTLGQGPEFLTYFQNEAQLEKSRLLSDRFSAERPKGSFSTLEIQRTEQGDSAMYLCASSLVAGGPNEQFFGPGTRLTVL.

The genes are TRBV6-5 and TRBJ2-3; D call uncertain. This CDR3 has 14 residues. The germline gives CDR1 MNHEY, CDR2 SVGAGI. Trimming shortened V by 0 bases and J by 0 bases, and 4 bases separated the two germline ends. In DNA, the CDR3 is TGTGCCAGCAGTTACTCGATCAGCACAGATACGCAGTATTTT. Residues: CASSYSISTDTQYF.

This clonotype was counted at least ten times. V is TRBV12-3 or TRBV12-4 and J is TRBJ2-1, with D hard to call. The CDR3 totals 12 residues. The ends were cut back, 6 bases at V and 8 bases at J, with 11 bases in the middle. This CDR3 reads CASRVAVDEQFF. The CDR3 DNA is TGTGCCAGCAGAGTTGCGGTGGATGAGCAGTTCTTC.

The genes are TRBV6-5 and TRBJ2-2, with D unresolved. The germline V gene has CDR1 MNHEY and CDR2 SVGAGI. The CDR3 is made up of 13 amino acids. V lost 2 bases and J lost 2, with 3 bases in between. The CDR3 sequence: CASSYTNTGELFF. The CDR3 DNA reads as TGTGCCAGCAGTTACACCAACACCGGGGAGCTGTTTTTT.

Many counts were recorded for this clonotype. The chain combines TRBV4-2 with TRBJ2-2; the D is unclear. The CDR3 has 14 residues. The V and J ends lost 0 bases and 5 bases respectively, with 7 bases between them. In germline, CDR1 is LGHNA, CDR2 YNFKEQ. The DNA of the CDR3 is TGTGCCAGCAGCCAAGAGAGTAGTACCGGGGAGCTGTTTTTT. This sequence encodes CASSQESSTGELFF.

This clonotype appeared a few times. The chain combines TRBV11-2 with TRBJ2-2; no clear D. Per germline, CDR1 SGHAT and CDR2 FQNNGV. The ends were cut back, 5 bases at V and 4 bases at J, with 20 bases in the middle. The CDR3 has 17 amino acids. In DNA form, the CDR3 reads TGTGCCAGCAGCCCCGTCGAACTGAAGACGGGCACCGGGGAGCTGTTTTTT. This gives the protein CASSPVELKTGTGELFF.

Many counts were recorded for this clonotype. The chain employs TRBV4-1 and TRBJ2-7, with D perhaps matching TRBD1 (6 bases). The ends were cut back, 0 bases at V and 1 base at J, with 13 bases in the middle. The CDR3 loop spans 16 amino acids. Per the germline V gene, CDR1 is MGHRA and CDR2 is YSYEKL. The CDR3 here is CASSQDPNRVSYEQYF. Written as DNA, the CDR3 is TGCGCCAGCAGCCAAGATCCTAACAGGGTATCCTACGAGCAGTACTTC.

The CDR3 coding sequence is TGTGCCAGCAGCTCAAGCTTCACCGGGGAGCTGTTTTTT. This gives the protein CASSSSFTGELFF. The V gene is TRBV11-2, the J gene TRBJ2-2, with D unclear. The CDR3 totals 13 residues. Germline V gene lookup returns CDR1 SGHAT and CDR2 FQNNGV. Trimming left V 4 bases short and J 4 bases short, with 7 bases between. The entire variable domain, with the rest obtained from reference TRBV11-2 and TRBJ2-2, is as follows: EAGVAQSPRYKIIEKRQSVAFWCNPISGHATLYWYQQILGQGPKLLIQFQNNGVVDDSQLPKDRFSAERLKGVDSTLKIQPAKLEDSAVYLCASSSSFTGELFFGEGSRLTVL.

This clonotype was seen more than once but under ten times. CDR3 in DNA: TGCGCCAGCAGCCAACGGCAGCAGAGCTCCTACAATGAGCAGTTCTTC. Its protein product is CASSQRQQSSYNEQFF. The chain combines TRBV4-1 with TRBJ2-1; D call uncertain. Trimming stripped 2 bases from V and 0 bases from J, with 11 bases between. Looked up from germline, CDR1 is MGHRA and CDR2 is YSYEKL. This CDR3 contains 16 residues.

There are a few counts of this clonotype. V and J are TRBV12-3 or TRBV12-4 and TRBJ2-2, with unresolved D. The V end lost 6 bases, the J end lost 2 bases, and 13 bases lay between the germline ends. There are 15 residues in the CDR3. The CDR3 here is CASSTTYRNTGELFF. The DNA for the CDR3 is TGTGCCAGCAGCACGACGTACCGCAACACCGGGGAGCTGTTTTTT.

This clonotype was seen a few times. Here the CDR3 reads CASSPAGFYEQYF. The CDR3 DNA reads TGTGCCAGCAGCCCGGCAGGATTCTACGAGCAGTACTTC. This chain connects TRBV7-8 to TRBJ2-7; D uncertain. CDR1 is SGHVS and CDR2 is FQNEAQ in the germline V gene. The CDR3 contains 13 residues. V was pared by 5 bases and J by 3 bases, with 11 bases between.

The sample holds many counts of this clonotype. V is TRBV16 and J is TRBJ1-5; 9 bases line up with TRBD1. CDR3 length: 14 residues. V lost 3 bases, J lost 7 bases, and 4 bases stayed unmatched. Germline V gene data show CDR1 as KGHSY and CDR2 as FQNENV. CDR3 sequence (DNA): TGTGCCAGCAGCCAGGGACAGGGAGTACAGCCCCAGCATTTT. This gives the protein CASSQGQGVQPQHF.

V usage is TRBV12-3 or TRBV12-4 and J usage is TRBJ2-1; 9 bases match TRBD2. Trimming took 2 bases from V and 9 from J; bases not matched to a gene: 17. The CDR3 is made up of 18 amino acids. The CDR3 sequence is CASSLSVAGAEVLVEQFF. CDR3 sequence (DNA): TGTGCCAGCAGTTTATCCGTAGCGGGAGCTGAGGTCTTAGTTGAGCAGTTCTTC.

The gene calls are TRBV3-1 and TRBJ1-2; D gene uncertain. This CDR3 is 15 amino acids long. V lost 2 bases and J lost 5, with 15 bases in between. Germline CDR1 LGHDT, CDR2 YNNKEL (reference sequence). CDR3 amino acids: CASSQLHWTRYGYTF. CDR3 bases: TGTGCCAGCAGCCAACTCCATTGGACCCGATATGGCTACACCTTC. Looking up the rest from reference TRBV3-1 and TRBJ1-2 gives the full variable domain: DTAVSQTPKYLVTQMGNDKSIKCEQNLGHDTMYWYKQDSKKFLKIMFSYNNKELIINETVPNRFSPKSPDKAHLNLHINSLELGDSAVYFCASSQLHWTRYGYTFGSGTRLTVV.

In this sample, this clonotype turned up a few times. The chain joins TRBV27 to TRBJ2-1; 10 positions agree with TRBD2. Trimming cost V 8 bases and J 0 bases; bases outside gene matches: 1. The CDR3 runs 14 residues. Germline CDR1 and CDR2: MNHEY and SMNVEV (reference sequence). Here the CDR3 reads CASGLADSYNEQFF. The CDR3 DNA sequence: TGTGCCAGCGGACTAGCGGACTCCTACAATGAGCAGTTCTTC.

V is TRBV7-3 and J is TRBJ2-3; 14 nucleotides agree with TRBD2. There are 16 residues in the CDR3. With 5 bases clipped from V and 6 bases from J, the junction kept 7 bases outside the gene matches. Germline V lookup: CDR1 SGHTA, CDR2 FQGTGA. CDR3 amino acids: CASSPTSGRAGDTQYF. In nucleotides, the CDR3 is TGTGCCAGCAGCCCGACTAGCGGGAGGGCAGGGGATACGCAGTATTTT.

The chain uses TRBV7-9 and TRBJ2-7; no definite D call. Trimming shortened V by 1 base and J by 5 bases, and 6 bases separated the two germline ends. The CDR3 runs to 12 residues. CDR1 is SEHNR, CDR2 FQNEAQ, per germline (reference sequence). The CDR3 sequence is CASSLDPHEQYF. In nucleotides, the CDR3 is TGTGCCAGCAGCTTAGACCCCCACGAGCAGTACTTC.

The CDR3 loop reads CASSMAVSYEQYF. As DNA, the CDR3 is TGTGCCAGTAGTATGGCAGTTTCCTACGAGCAGTACTTC. This chain joins TRBV19 and TRBJ2-7; no clear D. CDR1 and CDR2 from the germline V gene are LNHDA and SQIVND (reference sequence). This CDR3 spans 13 amino acids. Trimming took off 3 bases at V and 1 base at J, with 7 bases between the two ends. The variable domain in full, with the rest retrieved from reference TRBV19 and TRBJ2-7, is DGGITQSPKYLFRKEGQNVTLSCEQNLNHDAMYWYRQDPGQGLRLIYYSQIVNDFQKGDIAEGYSVSREKKESFPLTVTSAQKNPTAFYLCASSMAVSYEQYFGPGTRLTVT.

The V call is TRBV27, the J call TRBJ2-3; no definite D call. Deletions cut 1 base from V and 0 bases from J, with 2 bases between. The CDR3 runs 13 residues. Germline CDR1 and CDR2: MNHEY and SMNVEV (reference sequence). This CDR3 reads CASSLFSTDTQYF. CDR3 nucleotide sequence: TGTGCCAGCAGTTTATTTAGCACAGATACGCAGTATTTT.

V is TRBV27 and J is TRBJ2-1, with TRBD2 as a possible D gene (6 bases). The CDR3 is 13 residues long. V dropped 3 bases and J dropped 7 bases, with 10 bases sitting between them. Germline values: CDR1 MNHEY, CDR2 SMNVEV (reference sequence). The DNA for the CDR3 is TGTGCCAGCAGTTTCGCGGGGCTTAATGAGCAGTTCTTC. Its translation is CASSFAGLNEQFF.